The 21 T cell receptor beta chains below come from one sample, sequenced in a study of cytomegalovirus exposure and HLA in healthy donors. The primer mix had 60 Vbeta and 13 Jbeta primers. Some clones are missing from TCRdb's copy, which holds only in-frame ones; the method was immunoSEQ multiplex PCR. The data contain roughly 120,000 clones, 75% to 90% of them singletons. Material: PBMCs. The source is a male donor in good health and CMV-seronegative.

This chain joins TRBV7-8 and TRBJ1-1, with TRBD1 matching 9 bases. V shed 5 bases, J shed 0 bases, and the junction held 4 bases outside the gene matches. This CDR3 has 15 residues. Germline V CDR1 and CDR2: SGHVS, FQNEAQ. The CDR3 loop is CASSIRTGVNTEAFF. The CDR3, as DNA: TGTGCCAGCAGCATCCGGACAGGGGTGAACACTGAAGCTTTCTTT.

The chain is built from TRBV18 and TRBJ2-3; 8 bases are a match to TRBD1. Germline V gene lookup returns CDR1 KGHSH and CDR2 LQKENI. V lost 5 bases and J lost 3; bases outside the gene matches: 4. This CDR3 contains 14 residues. The CDR3 protein is CASSTRQGTDTQYF. Written as DNA, the CDR3 is TGTGCCAGCTCAACCCGACAGGGGACAGATACGCAGTATTTT.

This chain joins TRBV4-1 and TRBJ2-5; D not certain. Germline CDR1 reads MGHRA; CDR2 reads YSYEKL. Trimming left V 2 bases short and J 5 bases short, with 3 bases between. The CDR3 totals 11 residues. CDR3 bases: TGCGCCAGCAGCCAATATGAGACCCAGTACTTC. Translated, it gives CASSQYETQYF.

The chain has TRBV10-1 and TRBJ2-7; 8 nucleotides line up with TRBD2. Germline CDR1 and CDR2: WNHNN and SYGVQD (reference sequence). V was pared by 0 bases and J by 3 bases, with 4 bases of the junction left unmatched. The CDR3 has 15 amino acids. CDR3 sequence (DNA): TGCGCCAGCAGTGAGTCGGCGGGAGGAGTCTACGAGCAGTACTTC. Protein sequence: CASSESAGGVYEQYF.

The CDR3 region is CASSQGDRGSYNEQFF. The CDR3, as DNA: TGTGCCAGCAGCCAAGGAGACAGAGGCTCCTACAATGAGCAGTTCTTC. V is TRBV4-2 and J is TRBJ2-1, with a weak D call TRBD1 (5 bases). Germline V gives CDR1 LGHNA, CDR2 YNFKEQ. V was trimmed by 1 base and J by 0 bases, leaving 10 bases between them. The length of the CDR3 is 16 residues.

This sequence joins TRBV29-1 and TRBJ1-4; D not certain. The CDR3 sequence is 11 residues long. Germline V gives CDR1 SQVTM, CDR2 ANQGSEA. V gave up 4 bases and J gave up 8 bases, with 8 bases separating them. The CDR3 sequence: CSVAGGEKLFF. CDR3 coding DNA: TGCAGCGTTGCAGGTGGAGAAAAACTGTTTTTT.

The V gene is TRBV7-2, the J gene TRBJ1-1; D may be TRBD1 (6 bases). Trimming removed 5 bases at V and 0 bases at J, with 10 bases between. This CDR3 region has 14 residues. CDR1 is SGHTA, CDR2 FQGNSA, per germline. This CDR3 is CASSQTGLNTEAFF. DNA for the CDR3: TGTGCCAGCAGCCAGACAGGACTGAACACTGAAGCTTTCTTT.

This chain uses TRBV10-2 with TRBJ2-7; 7 bases are a match to TRBD2. This CDR3 comprises 13 residues. Per germline, CDR1 WSHSY and CDR2 SAAADI. V shed 4 bases, J shed 3 bases, and the junction held 3 bases outside the gene matches. The CDR3 loop is CASSASSGYEQYF. The CDR3 region has the DNA TGCGCCAGCAGTGCTTCTAGCGGCTACGAGCAGTACTTC.

The chain is built from TRBV5-1 and TRBJ2-7; TRBD2 aligns across 8 bases. This CDR3 is 15 amino acids long. Trimming cost V 4 bases and J 2 bases; bases outside gene matches: 8. Per germline, CDR1 SGHRS and CDR2 YFSETQ. The CDR3 loop is CASSARGGTPYEQYF. The CDR3 DNA is TGCGCCAGCAGCGCCCGGGGGGGAACCCCCTACGAGCAGTACTTC.

As DNA, the CDR3 is TGCGCCAGCAGCCAAGAAAGTCCGGGACAGCCTTCCTATGGCTACACCTTC. Translating gives CASSQESPGQPSYGYTF. V usage is TRBV4-3 and J usage is TRBJ1-2, with 7 positions matching TRBD1. V lost 0 bases, J lost 4 bases, and 11 bases stayed unmatched. The CDR3 runs 17 residues. Germline assignment: CDR1 LGHNA and CDR2 YSLEER.

This clone was detected once. One end of the junction is discordant with germline, which a read error may explain. The rearrangement joins TRBV7-9 to TRBJ1-4; 7 nucleotides match TRBD1. Looked up from germline, CDR1 is SEHNR and CDR2 is FQNEAQ (reference sequence). This CDR3 comprises 15 residues. The CDR3 coding sequence is TGTTCCAGCAGCTTACGCCGGAGGGGGCGAGAGAAACTGTTTTTT. Translating it yields CSSSLRRRGREKLFF. Full variable domain (outside the CDR3, taken from reference TRBV7-9 and TRBJ1-4): DTGVSQNPRHKITKRGQNVTFRCDPISEHNRLYWYRQTLGQGPEFLTYFQNEAQLEKSRLLSDRFSAERPKGSFSTLEIQRTEQGDSAMYLCSSSLRRRGREKLFFGSGTQLSVL.

The chain combines TRBV7-8 with TRBJ2-7; 8 bases align to TRBD2. Germline lookup yields CDR1 SGHVS and CDR2 FQNEAQ. J gave up 3 bases and V 1 base, and 2 bases lay outside the gene matches. The CDR3 covers 14 residues. The CDR3 region has the DNA TGTGCCAGCAGCTTAGGGACTAGCTTCTACGAGCAGTACTTC. Its translation is CASSLGTSFYEQYF.

The CDR3 reads CASSPLLVLEGYTF. The CDR3 nucleotides read TGTGCCAGTAGTCCCCTTTTGGTCCTGGAGGGCTACACCTTC. The chain couples TRBV19 to TRBJ1-2; D ambiguous. V lost 5 bases to trimming and J lost 8 bases, with 18 bases between them. Per germline, CDR1 LNHDA and CDR2 SQIVND (reference sequence). The CDR3 covers 14 residues.

The gene calls are TRBV6-5 and TRBJ1-1, with D perhaps TRBD1 (5 bases). The V end lost 4 bases, the J end lost 5 bases, and 11 bases lay between the germline ends. The CDR3 covers 13 residues. Germline V gives CDR1 MNHEY, CDR2 SVGAGI. CDR3 protein: CASSLQGGTEAFF. As DNA, the CDR3 is TGTGCCAGCAGTTTGCAGGGTGGAACTGAAGCTTTCTTT.

This chain joins TRBV19 and TRBJ2-2, with 7 bases that match TRBD2. Germline V gene lookup returns CDR1 LNHDA and CDR2 SQIVND (reference sequence). V trimming: 3 bases; J trimming: 4 bases; junction bases outside the gene matches: 2. The CDR3 runs to 14 residues. The CDR3 bases are TGTGCCAGTAGTATTCCGGGGGGCACCGGGGAGCTGTTTTTT. Its translation is CASSIPGGTGELFF.

The chain is built from TRBV5-1 and TRBJ2-1; 10 bases align to TRBD2. This CDR3 contains 15 residues. The V segment lost 1 base and the J segment 11 bases; nucleotides outside the gene matches: 9. The germline CDR1 and CDR2 sequences are SGHRS and YFSETQ. DNA of the CDR3: TGCGCCAGCAGCTTGTCTAGCGGGAGTTTATGGAAGCAGTTCTTC. It specifies CASSLSSGSLWKQFF.

This chain links TRBV5-1 with TRBJ1-1; D uncertain. The CDR3 is made up of 17 amino acids. Between the trimmed V and J ends, which lost 0 bases and 0 bases, there was a span of 15 bases. CDR1 and CDR2 from the germline V gene are SGHRS and YFSETQ. The DNA of the CDR3 is TGCGCCAGCAGCTTGGGTGCAGGCATCGGAATGAACACTGAAGCTTTCTTT. Amino acid sequence: CASSLGAGIGMNTEAFF.

V usage is TRBV6-1 and J usage is TRBJ2-7, with 7 bases fitting TRBD1. Trimming cost V 6 bases and J 0 bases; bases outside gene matches: 8. The CDR3 length is 15 residues. CDR1 is MNHNS and CDR2 is SASEGT in the germline V gene. This CDR3 reads CASSASGTVSYEQYF. The CDR3 DNA reads as TGTGCCAGCAGCGCATCCGGGACAGTCTCCTACGAGCAGTACTTC.

The V call is TRBV28, the J call TRBJ1-2, with D possibly TRBD1 on 6 matching bases. CDR1 MDHEN and CDR2 SYDVKM come from the germline V gene. V shed 5 bases and J shed 8 bases, with 15 bases lying between them. This CDR3 has 13 amino acids. CDR3 sequence: CASSPYRVEGYTF. The DNA for the CDR3 is TGTGCCAGCAGTCCCTACAGGGTGGAGGGCTACACCTTC.

The gene calls are TRBV6-6 and TRBJ1-6, with 9 positions matching TRBD1. V lost 6 bases to trimming and J lost 10 bases; unmatched junction nucleotides: 13. This CDR3 is 16 amino acids long. Germline CDR1 reads MNHNY; CDR2 reads SVGAGI (reference sequence). Here the CDR3 reads CASSPISNRGQSPLHF. The CDR3 DNA reads as TGTGCCAGCAGCCCGATATCCAACAGGGGGCAGTCACCCCTCCACTTT.

The gene calls are TRBV2 and TRBJ2-7, with D uncertain. Germline V gene sequence: CDR1 SNHLY, CDR2 FYNNEI. This CDR3 spans 12 amino acids. V lost 3 bases to trimming and J lost 3 bases, with 6 bases between them. The CDR3 region has the DNA TGTGCCAGCAGTGATTCAGTCTACGAGCAGTACTTC. Amino acids: CASSDSVYEQYF.